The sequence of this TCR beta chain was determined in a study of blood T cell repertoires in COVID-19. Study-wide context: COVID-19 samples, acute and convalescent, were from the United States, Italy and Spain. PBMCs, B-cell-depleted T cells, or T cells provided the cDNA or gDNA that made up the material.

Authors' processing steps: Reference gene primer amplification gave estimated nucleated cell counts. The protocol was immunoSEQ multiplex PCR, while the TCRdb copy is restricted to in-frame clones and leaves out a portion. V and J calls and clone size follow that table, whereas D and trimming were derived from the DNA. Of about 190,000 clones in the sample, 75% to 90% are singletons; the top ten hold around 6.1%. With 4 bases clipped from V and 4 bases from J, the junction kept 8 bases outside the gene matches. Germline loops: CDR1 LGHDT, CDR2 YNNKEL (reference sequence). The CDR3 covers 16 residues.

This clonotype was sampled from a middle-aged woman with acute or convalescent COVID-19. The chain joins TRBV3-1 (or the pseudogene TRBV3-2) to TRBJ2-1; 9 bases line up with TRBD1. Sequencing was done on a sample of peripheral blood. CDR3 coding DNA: TGTGCCAGCAGCCTTAGGCCGGGACAGGGATACAATGAGCAGTTCTTC. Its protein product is CASSLRPGQGYNEQFF.